This T cell receptor beta chain was recorded in a study of cytomegalovirus exposure and HLA in healthy donors. The trim removed 8 bases at V and 4 bases at J, leaving 12 bases unmatched. This CDR3 region has 16 residues. Germline-derived CDR1 and CDR2 are SGHVS and FNYEAQ. Both 60 Vbeta primers and 13 Jbeta primers went into the PCR. The data were produced by immunoSEQ multiplex PCR, yet TCRdb's version contains in-frame clones alone and is incomplete. The sample carries about 97,000 clones, approximately 70% recorded once. V is TRBV7-6 and J is TRBJ2-2; 8 bases map to TRBD2. Sequenced material: PBMCs. The clonotype comes from a man in his forties or fifties in good health and CMV-seronegative. The CDR3 reads CASVITGGLATGELFF. In DNA form, the CDR3 reads TGTGCCAGCGTCATTACGGGGGGGCTGGCCACCGGGGAGCTGTTTTTT.